This T cell receptor (beta chain) was sequenced for a study of breast tumors, draining lymph nodes, adjacent tissues. The CDR3 consists of 16 residues. CDR1 is LNHDA, CDR2 SQIVND, per germline (reference sequence). V shed 5 bases and J shed 0 bases, with 14 bases lying between them. Samples came from axillary lymph nodes draining the breast cancer. Study results and limitations: Luminal-like breast cancer showed significantly higher tumor–nontumor repertoire similarity than basal-like. The lymph node origin of tumor T cells was framed as consistent with a hypothesis, not demonstrated.

TCRdb independently ran MiXCR on the multiplex PCR reads; one entry per CDR3 protein. In the table there are around 140,000 distinct CDR3 sequences, around 24% of which are singletons. Turning to this clonotype: Antigen: not known.

Sequencing was performed on axillary lymph node tissue. The TCR was taken from a female donor with breast cancer. Some clones in this sample may be carry-over from other donors' samples. J is TRBJ2-1 and V is TRBV19, with D tentatively TRBD2 (5 bases). CDR3 DNA: TGTGCCAGTAGTGCGAAAGAGGGCCCCTCCTACAATGAGCAGTTCTTC. This encodes CASSAKEGPSYNEQFF.